This is a list of T cell receptor beta chains from one sample in a study of blood T cell repertoires in COVID-19. Data came from immunoSEQ multiplex PCR; TCRdb stores just in-frame clones and leaves some out. This sample yields hundreds of thousands of clones, of which around 89% are seen a single time; approximately 4.2% belongs to the top ten. Sequencing used peripheral blood. These receptors came from a man aged 35 to 55 with acute or convalescent COVID-19. CDR3s include the opening cysteine and the closing phenylalanine or tryptophan. D genes are given only for firm matches. For some rows the clone size is stated as once, few or many, or as a class when expanded; others skip it.

>.|TRBJ1-4|TRBV11-2|.
TGTGCCAGCAGCTTAGATCCCAGGGGAGAAAAACTGTTTTTT
CASSLDPRGEKLFF
>.|TRBJ1-3|TRBV11-2|.
TGTGCCAGCAGCTTCATTAGAGGCCCTGGAAACACCATATATTTT
CASSFIRGPGNTIYF
>.|TRBJ2-5|TRBV7-9|TRBD1
TGTGCCAGCAGTCCGATGGGACAGGGCCTCCAAGAGACCCAGTACTTC
CASSPMGQGLQETQYF
>.|TRBJ1-3|TRBV24-1|TRBD1
TGTGCCACCAGTGACAATGGACAGGGCGGAAACACCATATATTTT
CATSDNGQGGNTIYF
>.|TRBJ1-1|TRBV5-1|.
TGCGCCAGCAGCTTGGACGGGCGGAGGTTGAACACTGAAGCTTTCTTT
CASSLDGRRLNTEAFF
>once|TRBJ1-2|TRBV12-2|.
TGTGCAAGTCGCGCGCCGGACCCGGGGGCCTTC
CASRAPDPGAF
>.|TRBJ1-1|TRBV6-4|.
TGTGCCAGCAGAGCGGGATGGTACACTGAAGCTTTCTTT
CASRAGWYTEAFF
>.|TRBJ1-1|TRBV18|.
TGTGCCAGCTCACAGACCGGGGGGAAGGCTGAAGCTTTCTTT
CASSQTGGKAEAFF
>.|TRBJ2-1|TRBV5-5|TRBD2
TGTGCCAGCAGCGGAACGGGGGGGTCAGTTTCCTACAATGAGCAGTTCTTC
CASSGTGGSVSYNEQFF
>.|TRBJ2-1|TRBV2|.
TGTGCCAGCAGAGATCGAACGGGTTCCTCCTACAATGAGCAGTTCTTC
CASRDRTGSSYNEQFF
>.|TRBJ2-7|TRBV6-5|.
TGTGCCAGCAAACTTAATCGGGATCCCTACGAGCAGTACTTC
CASKLNRDPYEQYF
>.|TRBJ1-2|TRBV7-2|TRBD1
TGTGCCAGCAGCCTGTTCCCGGGGACAGGCCTTCATGGCTACACCTTC
CASSLFPGTGLHGYTF
>.|TRBJ1-2|TRBV6-6|.
TGTGCCAGCAGTTTCTCCAGGGGAGAAGATGGCTACACCTTC
CASSFSRGEDGYTF
>few|TRBJ1-5|TRBV7-8|TRBD1
TGTGCCAGCAGCCCGAGACAGGGTCCGAGCAATCAGCCCCAGCATTTT
CASSPRQGPSNQPQHF
>.|TRBJ1-1|TRBV5-1|TRBD1
TGCGCCAGCAGCTCTTCCGGGACAGTCAACACTGAAGCTTTCTTT
CASSSSGTVNTEAFF
>.|TRBJ1-1|TRBV27|TRBD1
TGTGCCAGTCGCGGACAGGGGGCTGAAGCTTTCTTT
CASRGQGAEAFF
>.|TRBJ1-1|TRBV24-1|TRBD1
TGTGCCACGGGACAGGGAGGAACTGAAGCTTTCTTT
CATGQGGTEAFF
>.|TRBJ1-1|TRBV19|.
TGTGCCAGTAACCAGGGTTGGGGGAACACTGAAGCTTTCTTT
CASNQGWGNTEAFF
>.|TRBJ1-6|TRBV12-3/TRBV12-4|TRBD1
TGTGCCAGCAGAAACAGGGGTGGTTCACCCCTCCACTTT
CASRNRGGSPLHF
>.|TRBJ2-7|TRBV4-2|TRBD1
TGTGCCAGCAGCAGTAACACAGGGGATCATTCCTACGAGCAGTACTTC
CASSSNTGDHSYEQYF
>.|TRBJ1-2|TRBV6-6|TRBD1
TGTGCCAGCAACAGGGGGAACGGCTACACCTTC
CASNRGNGYTF
>.|TRBJ1-2|TRBV5-6|.
TGTGCCAGCAACCGGTGGGGGGGCTATGGCTACACCTTC
CASNRWGGYGYTF
>.|TRBJ2-1|TRBV13|TRBD2
TGTGCCCGACTAGCGGGGGGGCCCTTCCCCGAAAATGAGCAGTTCTTC
CARLAGGPFPENEQFF
>.|TRBJ2-7|TRBV29-1|.
TGCAGCGTTGAAGGGCAGCTCACGGGCGAGCAGTACTTC
CSVEGQLTGEQYF
>.|TRBJ2-7|TRBV7-9|TRBD1
TGTGCCAGCAGCTTATCGGGACAGGGCTTCCACGAGCAGTACTTC
CASSLSGQGFHEQYF
>once|TRBJ2-7|TRBV7-8|TRBD1
TGTGCCAGCAGCTTTGACAGGGGGGGGCAGTACTTC
CASSFDRGGQYF
>.|TRBJ1-5|TRBV2|.
TGTGCCAGCAGTGGGGAGACACACAATCAGCCCCAGCATTTT
CASSGETHNQPQHF
>.|TRBJ1-2|TRBV6-5|TRBD1
TGTGCCAGCAGTTGGACAGGGGAGGACTATGGCTACACCTTC
CASSWTGEDYGYTF
>.|TRBJ1-2|TRBV9|.
TGTGCCAGCAGCGTAGTAGCGGGCGGCAACTATGGCTACACCTTC
CASSVVAGGNYGYTF
>.|TRBJ2-3|TRBV6-5|TRBD1
TGTGCCAGCAGTATAAGAACAGGGGGCGGCACGCAGTATTTT
CASSIRTGGGTQYF
>.|TRBJ1-1|TRBV4-1|TRBD1
TGCGCCAGCAGCCCCCTGGGACAGAGGAACACTGAAGCTTTCTTT
CASSPLGQRNTEAFF
>.|TRBJ2-7|TRBV5-8|TRBD1
TGTGCCAGCAGCTTTGGGTGGGACAGACCTCCGTACGAGCAGTACTTC
CASSFGWDRPPYEQYF
>.|TRBJ2-6|TRBV4-2|TRBD1
TGTGCCAGCAGCCACCCCCGGGACAGTCCTCCATCGGGGGCCAACGTCCTGACTTTC
CASSHPRDSPPSGANVLTF
>.|TRBJ1-1|TRBV18|.
TGTGCCAGCTCACCGAGGTATAACACTGAAGCTTTCTTT
CASSPRYNTEAFF
>few|TRBJ2-7|TRBV5-4|.
TGTGCCAGCAGCCCCTCCGCGGGGTCCTACTACGAGCAGTACTTC
CASSPSAGSYYEQYF
>.|TRBJ1-1|TRBV12-3/TRBV12-4|.
TGTGCCAGCAGTTTTACGGGACTTGAAGCTTTCTTT
CASSFTGLEAFF
>.|TRBJ2-7|TRBV5-8|.
TGTGCCAGCAGTTGGGCGGGGCACTCCTACGAGCAGTACTTC
CASSWAGHSYEQYF
>few|TRBJ1-1|TRBV5-6|.
TGTGCCAGCAGCTTGTTCGGGGGACCCTCGTTAGGGGCTGAAGCTTTCTTT
CASSLFGGPSLGAEAFF
>.|TRBJ2-7|TRBV15|.
TGTGCCACCAGCAGAGAAGGGGGTGCGTACGAGCAGTACTTC
CATSREGGAYEQYF
>.|TRBJ2-1|TRBV10-3|TRBD2
TGTGCCATCAGAGGACTAGCAATAGATGAGCAGTTCTTC
CAIRGLAIDEQFF
>.|TRBJ2-1|TRBV24-1|TRBD1
TGTGCCACCAGTGATCCCGGGACAGGCTCCTACAATGAGCAGTTCTTC
CATSDPGTGSYNEQFF
>.|TRBJ1-1|TRBV10-3|.
TGTGCCATCAGTCAGGGTAACACTGAAGCTTTCTTT
CAISQGNTEAFF
>.|TRBJ2-2|TRBV7-3|.
TGTGCCAGCAGCCTCATCAGGAACACCGGGGAGCTGTTTTTT
CASSLIRNTGELFF
>.|TRBJ2-6|TRBV6-1|TRBD1
TGTGCCAGCAGTGGCGGGACAGGGACCTCTGGGGCCAACGTCCTGACTTTC
CASSGGTGTSGANVLTF
>once|TRBJ1-1|TRBV9|.
TGTGCCAGCAGCGTAGGGGGCAGGGGGAACACTGAAGCTTTCTTT
CASSVGGRGNTEAFF
>few|TRBJ2-7|TRBV12-5|TRBD2
TGTGCTAGTGGTACTCGAGGGACTAGCGGGGCCCTATACGAGCAGTACTTC
CASGTRGTSGALYEQYF
>.|TRBJ1-3|TRBV2|.
TGTGCCAGCAGTGAAGTCGTGGGAGTATTTCTGGCCGGAAACACCATATATTTT
CASSEVVGVFLAGNTIYF
>.|TRBJ2-3|TRBV5-1|TRBD1
TGCGCCAGCAGCTTGGGGACAGGGGACTTGCGAGATACGCAGTATTTT
CASSLGTGDLRDTQYF
>.|TRBJ2-7|TRBV11-2|TRBD1
TGTGCCAGCAGCCCTCGGACAGGAGCCTACGAGCAGTACTTC
CASSPRTGAYEQYF
>once|TRBJ1-6|TRBV5-1|.
TGCGCCAGCAGCTTTGAAATCCAGTCACCCCTCCACTTT
CASSFEIQSPLHF
>.|TRBJ2-2|TRBV7-9|.
TGTGCCAGCAGCTCACCACTGGGGAGGCAGAACACCGGGGAGCTGTTTTTT
CASSSPLGRQNTGELFF
>.|TRBJ1-6|TRBV3-1/TRBV3-2|TRBD1
TGTGCCAGCAGCCCGGGACAGGGGGCTTGGAATTCACCCCTCCACTTT
CASSPGQGAWNSPLHF
>.|TRBJ2-5|TRBV11-3|.
TGTGCCAGCAGCTTGAGATCGGGTACACAAGAGACCCAGTACTTC
CASSLRSGTQETQYF